This paragraph reports one T cell receptor beta chain. The antigen is undetermined. The sample belongs to a study of OX40 agonist ivuxolimab in advanced cancers. Findings and caveats of the study: Determination of antigen specificity was not performed for the expanded peripheral T cells. On average, a greater number of expanded clones characterised CD8+ T cells relative to CD4+.

CDR1 is SGHDT, CDR2 YYEEEE, per germline. This CDR3 contains 16 residues. V lost 0 bases, J lost 1 base, and 5 bases stayed unmatched. Here immunoSEQ multiplex PCR was the method, and the copy in TCRdb shows in-frame clones only, minus some. This sample has 50,000 to 70,000 clones, with 70% to 90% found just once. This chain joins TRBV5-6 and TRBJ1-2; 8 nucleotides agree with TRBD1. The sequencing here drew on CD4+ or CD8+ T cells sorted from blood, taken in a trial of the OX40 agonist ivuxolimab. The origin of this receptor is an adult with an advanced solid tumor such as melanoma, head and neck, liver or kidney cancer. CDR3 coding DNA: TGTGCCAGCAGCTTGGACGACAGGGGACATAACTATGGCTACACCTTC. Translated, it gives CASSLDDRGHNYGYTF. Combining the CDR3 with reference TRBV5-6 and TRBJ1-2 gives the whole variable domain DAGVTQSPTHLIKTRGQQVTLRCSPKSGHDTVSWYQQALGQGPQFIFQYYEEEERQRGNFPDRFSGHQFPNYSSELNVNALLLGDSALYLCASSLDDRGHNYGYTFGSGTRLTVV.